The 13 T cell receptor beta chains below all came from one sample that was sequenced in a study of response to subunit inactivated influenza vaccine. TCRdb redid the calling of the RT-PCR reads with MiXCR, one entry per CDR3 protein. This table holds about 160,000 distinct CDR3 sequences, about 10% found once. This material consisted of CD8+ T cells sorted from PBMCs, taken 23 months after vaccination. The receptors stem from a man between 45 and 75 years old who received an inactivated influenza vaccine.

The CDR3 region is CATSKGQGYNEQFF. The CDR3 DNA follows: TGTGCCACCAGTAAGGGACAGGGATACAATGAGCAGTTCTTC. The V call is TRBV15, the J call TRBJ2-1; 9 bases are shared with TRBD1. CDR1 is LNHNV, CDR2 YYDKDF, per germline (reference sequence). CDR3 length equals 14 residues. J gave up 4 bases and V 6 bases, and 4 bases lay outside the gene matches.

This clonotype was found a few times. The J gene is TRBJ2-7, the V gene TRBV30; TRBD1 aligns across 12 bases. The junction had 11 bases not matched to a gene; V was cut back by 1 base and J by 4 bases. CDR1 and CDR2 from the germline V gene are GTSNPN and SVGIG (reference sequence). The CDR3 spans 17 residues. This CDR3 is CAWSDPGQGALGYEQYF. The DNA for the CDR3 is TGTGCCTGGAGTGACCCGGGACAGGGGGCTTTAGGATACGAGCAGTACTTC.

The genes are TRBV3-1 and TRBJ2-3, with D possibly TRBD2 on 6 matching bases. The CDR3 is made up of 17 amino acids. V shed 5 bases and J shed 0 bases, with 18 bases lying between them. Per the germline V gene, CDR1 is LGHDT and CDR2 is YNNKEL (reference sequence). The CDR3 nucleotides are TGTGCCAGCAGCACCCGAACCGGGGGTCATAGCACAGATACGCAGTATTTT. Amino acid sequence: CASSTRTGGHSTDTQYF.

This sequence joins TRBV4-1 and TRBJ1-3; D is perhaps TRBD1 (5 bases). The V gene lost 0 bases and the J gene lost 4 bases, with 10 bases spanning the gap. From germline, CDR1 is MGHRA and CDR2 YSYEKL. There are 15 residues in the CDR3. CDR3 coding DNA: TGCGCCAGCAGCCAAGATATAGACAGCGGAAACACCATATATTTT. The encoded protein is CASSQDIDSGNTIYF.

The CDR3 region is CASSYSRSSGANVLTF. The CDR3 DNA sequence: TGTGCCAGCAGTTACTCGAGAAGCTCTGGGGCCAACGTCCTGACTTTC. This rearrangement joins TRBV6-5 to TRBJ2-6; D unresolved. V was cut by 0 bases and J by 0 bases, with 6 bases left in between. The CDR3 consists of 16 residues. The V gene's germline CDR1 is MNHEY and CDR2 SVGAGI.

This clonotype was observed many times. This chain links TRBV7-6 with TRBJ2-3; no clear D. Trimming took off 6 bases at V and 4 bases at J, with 11 bases between the two ends. The CDR3 consists of 13 residues. CDR1 is SGHVS, CDR2 FNYEAQ, per germline. CDR3 protein: CASRPEGSDTQYF. DNA for the CDR3: TGTGCCAGCAGGCCTGAAGGGTCAGATACGCAGTATTTT.

The chain recombines TRBV4-3 with TRBJ2-7; 7 bases are shared with TRBD2. The J segment lost 5 bases and the V segment lost 0 bases, leaving 13 bases of the junction unmatched. The CDR3 contains 17 residues. CDR1 is LGHNA and CDR2 is YSLEER in the germline V gene. Here the CDR3 reads CASSQDPLAAFGHEQYF. DNA of the CDR3: TGCGCCAGCAGCCAAGATCCGCTAGCGGCCTTTGGGCACGAGCAGTACTTC.

In its sample, this clonotype was seen many times. The genes are TRBV29-1 and TRBJ2-3; no clear D. V lost 0 bases, J lost 10 bases, and 17 bases lay in between. The CDR3 is 14 amino acids. Germline V gene data show CDR1 as SQVTM and CDR2 as ANQGSEA. The CDR3 nucleotides read TGCAGCGTTGAAGAACGACTCTTCCAATGGGCGCAGTATTTT. It is translated as CSVEERLFQWAQYF.

V and J are TRBV28 and TRBJ1-2; no clear D. Germline V gene lookup returns CDR1 MDHEN and CDR2 SYDVKM. The CDR3 extends over 14 amino acids. The germline V and J ends were trimmed by 8 bases and 0 bases, with 13 bases remaining between them. CDR3 residues: CASGIQNSNYGYTF. The CDR3 DNA follows: TGTGCCAGCGGGATACAGAATTCTAACTATGGCTACACCTTC.

The rearrangement links TRBV29-1 to TRBJ2-7; no clear D gene. With 7 bases removed from V and 1 base from J, the gap between germline ends came to 8 bases. This CDR3 comprises 11 residues. Germline assignment: CDR1 SQVTM and CDR2 ANQGSEA. CDR3 bases: TGCAGCGCCTCCGGGTCCTACGAGCAGTACTTC. Its translation: CSASGSYEQYF.

The V gene is TRBV7-3, the J gene TRBJ2-1; D gene ambiguous. The CDR3 loop spans 14 amino acids. CDR1 and CDR2 from the germline V gene are SGHTA and FQGTGA. The V and J ends lost 5 bases and 5 bases respectively, with 13 bases between them. CDR3 protein: CASSDYRVHNEQFF. For the CDR3, the DNA is TGTGCCAGCAGCGATTACCGAGTACACAATGAGCAGTTCTTC.

CDR3 DNA sequence: TGTGCCAGCAGGGGGACTTCCTACAATGAGCAGTTCTTC. As protein: CASRGTSYNEQFF. The chain carries TRBV12-3 or TRBV12-4 and TRBJ2-1, with D perhaps TRBD2 (6 bases). V was cut by 6 bases and J by 1 base, with 7 bases left in between. The CDR3 consists of 13 residues.

This clonotype was picked up many times. The chain combines TRBV29-1 with TRBJ2-6, with 7 bases identical to TRBD1. This CDR3 has 15 residues. V lost 4 bases and J lost 2; bases outside the gene matches: 5. Germline V CDR1 and CDR2: SQVTM, ANQGSEA. The CDR3 region has the DNA TGCAGCGTTGTAGGACAGGAAACTGGGGCCAACGTCCTGACTTTC. Amino acids: CSVVGQETGANVLTF.